This T cell receptor (beta chain) was profiled in a study of T-cell reconstitution after alpha-beta-depleted transplantation in children. With 3 bases removed from V and 5 bases from J, the gap between germline ends came to 12 bases. The CDR3 is 14 residues long. Germline loops: CDR1 SGHTA, CDR2 FQGNSA. Molecular barcoding with unique molecular identifiers was used for the TCRbeta library. In TCRdb, the PCR reads were re-called with MiXCR into one record per CDR3 protein. In the table there are about 240,000 distinct CDR3 sequences, under 30% of which are singletons. At least ten counts were recorded for this clonotype.

The sample was PBMCs, taken before TCRalphabeta/CD19-depleted stem cell transplant. This chain links TRBV7-2 with TRBJ2-3, with a possible D match to TRBD1 (6 bases). This clonotype originated in a girl aged 2-15 years with Fanconi anemia, due to receive a stem cell transplant. The CDR3 loop reads CASSLRGSGDTQYF. As DNA, the CDR3 is TGTGCCAGCAGCTTGAGGGGGAGTGGAGATACGCAGTATTTT.